The 17 T cell receptor beta chains presented below share a single source sample, sequenced in a study of vaccination and CD4 T cells after COVID-19. Documented treatment: roughly 11-day PBMC culture with coronavirus spike peptide pools or control peptides (ViraFEST assay). Researchers used the Oncomine TCR Beta short-read assay to sequence DNA from cultured CD4+ T cells. In TCRdb, the PCR reads were re-called with MiXCR into one record per CDR3 protein. The sample shows thousands of distinct CDR3 sequences, 20% to 25% of them seen only once. The antigens for these receptors are not known. The sample was CD4+ T cells from blood, cultured in vitro. Receptors originate from a human donor who had recovered from COVID-19.

This clonotype showed up just a few times. A read error may produce the germline difference seen at one junction end. The chain joins TRBV5-4 to TRBJ2-7; no clear D gene. Germline V CDR1 and CDR2: SGHNT, YYREEE (reference sequence). The CDR3 totals 13 residues. As DNA, the CDR3 is TGTGCCAGCGGCTTGGTCGGATCCTACGAGCAGTACTTC. Amino acids: CASGLVGSYEQYF.

The chain combines TRBV23-1 with TRBJ1-6; the D gene is possibly TRBD1 (5 bases). TRBV23-1 is an ORF for which the function is uncertain. The germline V and J ends were trimmed by 10 bases and 0 bases, with 28 bases remaining between them. The CDR3 extends over 20 amino acids. The CDR3 loop reads CAILSQGRLEFPSYNSPLHF. The CDR3 DNA is TGCGCCATACTAAGTCAGGGAAGGCTCGAATTTCCCTCCTATAATTCACCCCTCCACTTT.

This clonotype was counted only a few times. This chain uses TRBV6-1 with TRBJ2-3; TRBD2 matches at 11 bases. V lost 6 bases and J lost 3; bases outside the gene matches: 11. Per the germline V gene, CDR1 is MNHNS and CDR2 is SASEGT. The CDR3 totals 17 residues. The CDR3 loop is CASSRGLAGGGTDTQYF. The CDR3 nucleotides are TGTGCCAGCAGCCGCGGGCTAGCGGGGGGAGGGACAGATACGCAGTATTTT.

The chain carries TRBV20-1 and TRBJ2-3; 16 bases are shared with TRBD2. With V trimmed by 5 bases and J by 1 base, 6 bases remained unmatched. Germline V gives CDR1 DFQATT, CDR2 SNEGSKA (reference sequence). The CDR3 has 17 residues. The CDR3 coding sequence is TGCAGTGCTTTCGGGACTAGCGGGGGGGCGGGCACAGATACGCAGTATTTT. Its translation: CSAFGTSGGAGTDTQYF.

This clonotype was found a few times. The rearrangement joins TRBV19 to TRBJ1-2, with 7 bases aligning to TRBD1. With 10 bases clipped from V and 0 bases from J, the junction kept 11 bases outside the gene matches. Germline V gene sequence: CDR1 LNHDA, CDR2 SQIVND (reference sequence). This CDR3 comprises 15 residues. The CDR3 loop reads CATSDRRLSNYGYTF. DNA for the CDR3: TGTGCCACCTCGGACAGGAGGCTTTCTAACTATGGCTACACCTTC.

By share of the sample, this clonotype is medium-sized. The genes are TRBV30 and TRBJ1-1; D is ambiguous. Trimming left V 4 bases short and J 6 bases short, with 6 bases between. Per the germline V gene, CDR1 is GTSNPN and CDR2 is SVGIG (reference sequence). There are 10 residues in the CDR3. CDR3 residues: CAWNGAEAFF. The DNA for the CDR3 is TGTGCCTGGAATGGCGCTGAAGCTTTCTTT.

This clonotype is categorized as large. The chain employs TRBV27 and TRBJ2-3, with unresolved D. The CDR3 length is 14 residues. Trimming pared 8 bases from V and 3 bases from J, leaving 15 bases between. Germline CDR1 is MNHEY and CDR2 is SMNVEV (reference sequence). The CDR3 loop is CASGRMGITDTQYF. For the CDR3, the DNA is TGTGCCAGCGGTAGAATGGGAATAACAGATACGCAGTATTTT.

This clonotype was detected a few times. The chain joins TRBV12-3 or TRBV12-4 to TRBJ1-2; the D gene is possibly TRBD1 (5 bases). The CDR3 is made up of 14 amino acids. Trimming left V 6 bases short and J 8 bases short, with 19 bases between. Here the CDR3 reads CASSLTLVGAGYTF. The CDR3 DNA follows: TGTGCCAGCAGCCTGACTTTGGTAGGGGCCGGCTACACCTTC.

This clonotype occurred a few times. The rearrangement joins TRBV12-3 or TRBV12-4 to TRBJ2-4; D uncertain. Trimming removed 6 bases from V and 9 bases from J, with 21 bases in between. The CDR3 is 15 residues long. The CDR3 protein is CASSLYPPPAPIQYF. The CDR3 coding sequence is TGTGCCAGCAGCTTATATCCCCCCCCGGCCCCCATTCAGTACTTC.

This clonotype was found a few times. The chain recombines TRBV6-1 with TRBJ1-6, with 9 positions matching TRBD1. Per germline, CDR1 MNHNS and CDR2 SASEGT. V lost 6 bases and J lost 9; bases outside the gene matches: 6. The CDR3 extends over 14 amino acids. The CDR3 coding sequence is TGTGCCAGCAGGCAACAGGGGGCCACTTCACCCCTCCACTTT. This codes for CASRQQGATSPLHF.

The sample holds a few counts of this clonotype. The chain employs TRBV5-6 and TRBJ1-2, with 8 bases matching TRBD1. Trimming cost V 3 bases and J 4 bases; bases outside gene matches: 8. Germline V lookup: CDR1 SGHDT, CDR2 YYEEEE. CDR3 length equals 15 residues. CDR3 coding DNA: TGTGCCAGCAGCTCTACAGGGGGAGCATCCTATGGCTACACCTTC. This codes for CASSSTGGASYGYTF. The full variable domain, in which reference TRBV5-6 and TRBJ1-2 provide the parts outside the CDR3, is DAGVTQSPTHLIKTRGQQVTLRCSPKSGHDTVSWYQQALGQGPQFIFQYYEEEERQRGNFPDRFSGHQFPNYSSELNVNALLLGDSALYLCASSSTGGASYGYTFGSGTRLTVV.

This clonotype came up a few times. The J gene is TRBJ1-2, the V gene TRBV11-2; D gene ambiguous. Germline CDR1 and CDR2: SGHAT and FQNNGV. The CDR3 spans 14 residues. The V and J ends lost 3 bases and 7 bases respectively, with 15 bases between them. This chain's CDR3 is CASSFRIQASGYTF. In DNA form, the CDR3 reads TGTGCCAGCAGCTTCCGGATCCAAGCTAGTGGCTACACCTTC.

The V gene is TRBV12-3 or TRBV12-4, the J gene TRBJ2-2; the match to TRBD1 covers 8 bases. V shed 1 base and J 5 bases; nucleotides not matched to a gene: 6. The CDR3 sequence is 16 residues long. For the CDR3, the DNA is TGTGCCAGCAGTTTAGATAGGACAGGGAGGACCGGGGAGCTGTTTTTT. This codes for CASSLDRTGRTGELFF.

This sequence joins TRBV20-1 and TRBJ2-2; D is unclear. Germline CDR1 and CDR2: DFQATT and SNEGSKA (reference sequence). Trimming removed 2 bases from V and 2 bases from J, with 21 bases in between. The CDR3 totals 18 residues. CDR3 coding DNA: TGCAGTGCTAGACCCCAACGGCCAGTCACAGCTAACACCGGGGAGCTGTTTTTT. It specifies CSARPQRPVTANTGELFF.

There are a few counts of this clonotype. As DNA, the CDR3 is TGTGCCAGCAGCCCTGAGGGGAATGAGCAGTTCTTC. It codes for CASSPEGNEQFF. The chain employs TRBV12-3 or TRBV12-4 and TRBJ2-1; possibly TRBD1 or TRBD2 for D (5 bases each). The CDR3 loop spans 12 amino acids. V lost 6 bases, J lost 7 bases, and 10 bases lay in between.

This clonotype was detected a few times. The V gene is TRBV5-6, the J gene TRBJ1-2, with 7 bases lining up with TRBD1. V dropped 4 bases and J dropped 7; count of bases not matched to a gene: 7. Germline V gene data show CDR1 as SGHDT and CDR2 as YYEEEE. The CDR3 length is 13 residues. CDR3 sequence: CASSLGQLRGYTF. Written as DNA, the CDR3 is TGTGCCAGCAGCCTGGGACAGCTCCGTGGCTACACCTTC.

This clonotype is medium-sized within its sample. This chain uses TRBV27 with TRBJ1-2, with a possible D match to TRBD1 (5 bases). CDR1 is MNHEY, CDR2 SMNVEV, per germline (reference sequence). The V gene lost 2 bases and the J gene lost 4 bases, with 11 bases spanning the gap. The CDR3 consists of 14 residues. This CDR3 reads CASSLKGSSYGYTF. The CDR3 DNA reads as TGTGCCAGCAGTTTAAAGGGGAGTTCCTATGGCTACACCTTC.